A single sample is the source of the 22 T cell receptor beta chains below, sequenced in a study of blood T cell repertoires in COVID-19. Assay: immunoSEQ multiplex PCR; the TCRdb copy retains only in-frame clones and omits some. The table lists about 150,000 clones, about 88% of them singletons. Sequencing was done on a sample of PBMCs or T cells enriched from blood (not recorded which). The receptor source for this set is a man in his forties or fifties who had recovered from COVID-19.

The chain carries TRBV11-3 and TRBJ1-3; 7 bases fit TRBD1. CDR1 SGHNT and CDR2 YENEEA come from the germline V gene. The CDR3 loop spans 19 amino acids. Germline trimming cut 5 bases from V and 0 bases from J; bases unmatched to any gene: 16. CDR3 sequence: CASSANRGQDNPSGNTIYF. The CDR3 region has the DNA TGTGCCAGCAGCGCCAACCGAGGACAGGACAACCCCTCTGGAAACACCATATATTTT. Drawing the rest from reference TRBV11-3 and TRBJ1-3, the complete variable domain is EAGVVQSPRYKIIEKKQPVAFWCNPISGHNTLYWYLQNLGQGPELLIRYENEEAVDDSQLPKDRFSAERLKGVDSTLKIQPAELGDSAVYLCASSANRGQDNPSGNTIYFGEGSWLTVV.

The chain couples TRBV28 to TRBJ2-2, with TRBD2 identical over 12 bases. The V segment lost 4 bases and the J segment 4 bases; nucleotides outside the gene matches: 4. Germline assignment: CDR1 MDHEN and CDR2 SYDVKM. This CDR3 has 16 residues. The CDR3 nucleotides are TGTGCCAGCAGTTACACTAGCGGGGGGTTCACCGGGGAGCTGTTTTTT. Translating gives CASSYTSGGFTGELFF.

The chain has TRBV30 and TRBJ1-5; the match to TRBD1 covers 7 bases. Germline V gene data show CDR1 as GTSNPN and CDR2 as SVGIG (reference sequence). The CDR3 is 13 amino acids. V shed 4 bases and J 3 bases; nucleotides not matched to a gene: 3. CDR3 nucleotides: TGTGCCTGGACGACAGGGCACAATCAGCCCCAGCATTTT. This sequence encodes CAWTTGHNQPQHF.

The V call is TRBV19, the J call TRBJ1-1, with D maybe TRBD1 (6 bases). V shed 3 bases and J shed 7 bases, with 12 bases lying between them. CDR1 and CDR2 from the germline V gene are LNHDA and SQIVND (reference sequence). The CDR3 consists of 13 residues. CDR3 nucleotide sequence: TGTGCCAGTAGTATCACAGGGAACCATGAAGCTTTCTTT. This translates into CASSITGNHEAFF.

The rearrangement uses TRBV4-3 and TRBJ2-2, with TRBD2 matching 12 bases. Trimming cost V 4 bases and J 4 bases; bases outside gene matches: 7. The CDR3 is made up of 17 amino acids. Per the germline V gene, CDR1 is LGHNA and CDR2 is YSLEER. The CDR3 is CASSPGGLAGRTGELFF. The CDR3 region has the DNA TGCGCCAGCAGCCCCGGTGGACTAGCGGGACGCACCGGGGAGCTGTTTTTT.

Here the CDR3 reads CASSVGLAGNTGELFF. For the CDR3, the DNA is TGTGCCAGCAGCGTCGGACTAGCGGGGAACACCGGGGAGCTGTTTTTT. The chain combines TRBV9 with TRBJ2-2, with 11 bases lining up with TRBD2. J was trimmed by 1 base and V by 2 bases; bases with no gene match: 1. The CDR3 runs to 16 residues. Germline V gives CDR1 SGDLS, CDR2 YYNGEE.

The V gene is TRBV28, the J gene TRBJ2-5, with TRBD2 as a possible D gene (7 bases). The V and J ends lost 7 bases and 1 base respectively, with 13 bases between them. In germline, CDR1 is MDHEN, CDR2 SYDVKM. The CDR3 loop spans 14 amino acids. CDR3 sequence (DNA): TGTGCCAGCAACTCGGGGGGCCTCCAAGAGACCCAGTACTTC. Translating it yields CASNSGGLQETQYF. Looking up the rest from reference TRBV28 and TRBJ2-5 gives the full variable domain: DVKVTQSSRYLVKRTGEKVFLECVQDMDHENMFWYRQDPGLGLRLIYFSYDVKMKEKGDIPEGYSVSREKKERFSLILESASTNQTSMYLCASNSGGLQETQYFGPGTRLLVL.

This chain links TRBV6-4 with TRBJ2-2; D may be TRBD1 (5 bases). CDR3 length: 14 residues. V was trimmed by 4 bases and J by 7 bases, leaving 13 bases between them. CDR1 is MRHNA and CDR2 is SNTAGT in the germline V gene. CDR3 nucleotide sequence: TGTGCCAGCAGTGCGCAGGGCCTTGGCGGGGAGCTGTTTTTT. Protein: CASSAQGLGGELFF.

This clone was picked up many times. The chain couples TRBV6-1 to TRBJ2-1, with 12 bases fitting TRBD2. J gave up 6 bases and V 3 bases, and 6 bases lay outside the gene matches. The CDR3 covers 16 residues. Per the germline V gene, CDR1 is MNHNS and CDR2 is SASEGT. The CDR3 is CASSEASGGGSNEQFF. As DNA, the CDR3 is TGTGCCAGCAGTGAGGCTAGCGGGGGGGGTTCCAATGAGCAGTTCTTC.

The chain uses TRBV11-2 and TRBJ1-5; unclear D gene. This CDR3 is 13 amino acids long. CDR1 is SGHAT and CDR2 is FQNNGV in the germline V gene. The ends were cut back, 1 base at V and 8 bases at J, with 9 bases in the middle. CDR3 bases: TGTGCCAGCAGCTTAGGGAGGGCTGAGCCCCAGCATTTT. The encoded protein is CASSLGRAEPQHF.

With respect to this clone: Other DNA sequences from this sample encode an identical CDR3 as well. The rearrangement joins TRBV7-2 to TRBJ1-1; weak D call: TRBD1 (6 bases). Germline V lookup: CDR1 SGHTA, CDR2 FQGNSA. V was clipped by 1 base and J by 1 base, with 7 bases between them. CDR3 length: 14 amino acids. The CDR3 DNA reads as TGTGCCAGCAGCTTAGGAGGGGGGAACACTGAAGCTTTCTTT. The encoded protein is CASSLGGGNTEAFF. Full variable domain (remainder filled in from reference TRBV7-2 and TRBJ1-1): GAGVSQSPSNKVTEKGKDVELRCDPISGHTALYWYRQSLGQGLEFLIYFQGNSAPDKSGLPSDRFSAERTGGSVSTLTIQRTQQEDSAVYLCASSLGGGNTEAFFGQGTRLTVV.

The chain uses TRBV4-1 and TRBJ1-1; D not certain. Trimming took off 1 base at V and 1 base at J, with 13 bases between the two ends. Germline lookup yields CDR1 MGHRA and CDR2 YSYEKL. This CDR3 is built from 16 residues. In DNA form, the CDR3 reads TGCGCCAGCAGCCAAGTTGTCGAGCGAGGGAACACTGAAGCTTTCTTT. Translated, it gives CASSQVVERGNTEAFF.

CDR3 nucleotides: TGTGCCAGCAGCCAAGAAGCCGGACAGGTTAGCCTCTATGGCTACACCTTC. Protein: CASSQEAGQVSLYGYTF. J is TRBJ1-2 and V is TRBV3-1 (or the pseudogene TRBV3-2); 7 nucleotides match TRBD1. Germline assignment: CDR1 LGHDT and CDR2 YNNKEL (reference sequence). V lost 0 bases and J lost 4; bases outside the gene matches: 11. The CDR3 extends over 17 amino acids.

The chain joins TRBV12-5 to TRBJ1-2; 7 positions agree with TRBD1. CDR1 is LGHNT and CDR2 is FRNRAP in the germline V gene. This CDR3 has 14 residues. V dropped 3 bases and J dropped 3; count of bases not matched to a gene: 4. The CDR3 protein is CASGFDRADYGYTF. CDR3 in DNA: TGTGCTAGTGGTTTCGACAGGGCCGACTATGGCTACACCTTC.

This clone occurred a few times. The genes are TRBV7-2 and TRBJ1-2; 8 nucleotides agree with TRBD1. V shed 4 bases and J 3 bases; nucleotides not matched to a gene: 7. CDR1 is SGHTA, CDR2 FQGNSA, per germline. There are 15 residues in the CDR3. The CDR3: CASSSQMTGDYGYTF. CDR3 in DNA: TGTGCCAGCAGCTCCCAGATGACAGGGGACTATGGCTACACCTTC.

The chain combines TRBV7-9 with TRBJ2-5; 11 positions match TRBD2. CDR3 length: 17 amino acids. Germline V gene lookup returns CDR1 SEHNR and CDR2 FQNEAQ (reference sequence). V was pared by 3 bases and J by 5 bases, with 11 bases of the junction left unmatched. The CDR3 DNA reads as TGTGCCAGCAGCTTGGTAGCGGGGGGGGCACCGTGGGAGACCCAGTACTTC. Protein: CASSLVAGGAPWETQYF.

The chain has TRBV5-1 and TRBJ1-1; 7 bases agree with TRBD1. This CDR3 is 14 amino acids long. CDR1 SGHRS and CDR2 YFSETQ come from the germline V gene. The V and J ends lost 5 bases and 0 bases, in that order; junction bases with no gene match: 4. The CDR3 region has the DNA TGCGCCAGCAGTCGGGACAGTATGAACACTGAAGCTTTCTTT. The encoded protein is CASSRDSMNTEAFF.

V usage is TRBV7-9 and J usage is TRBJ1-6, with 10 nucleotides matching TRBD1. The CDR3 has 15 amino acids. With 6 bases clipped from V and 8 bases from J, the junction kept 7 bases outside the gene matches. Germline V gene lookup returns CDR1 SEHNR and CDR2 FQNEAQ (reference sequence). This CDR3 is CASSPWTGGDSPLHF. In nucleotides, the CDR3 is TGTGCCAGCAGTCCCTGGACAGGGGGGGATTCACCCCTCCACTTT.

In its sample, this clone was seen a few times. CDR3 sequence (DNA): TGTGCCAGCAGTTATGGGGGAGGAGGCAATCAGCCCCAGCATTTT. As protein: CASSYGGGGNQPQHF. This sequence joins TRBV6-2 or TRBV6-3 and TRBJ1-5, with D possibly TRBD1 on 5 matching bases. The germline gives CDR1 MNHEY, CDR2 SVGEGT. With 3 bases removed from V and 2 bases from J, the gap between germline ends came to 11 bases. The CDR3 extends over 15 amino acids.

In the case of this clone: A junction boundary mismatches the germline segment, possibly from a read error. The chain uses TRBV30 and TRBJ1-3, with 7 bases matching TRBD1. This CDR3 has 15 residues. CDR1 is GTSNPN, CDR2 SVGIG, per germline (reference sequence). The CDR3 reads CARSLQGGSGNTIYF. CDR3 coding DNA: TGTGCCAGGAGTCTTCAGGGGGGCTCCGGAAACACCATATATTTT.

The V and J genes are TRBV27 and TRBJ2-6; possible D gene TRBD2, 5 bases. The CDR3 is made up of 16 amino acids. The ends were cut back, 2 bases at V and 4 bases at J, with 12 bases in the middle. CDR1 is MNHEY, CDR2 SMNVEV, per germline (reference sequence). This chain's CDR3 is CASSLRGVQGANVLTF. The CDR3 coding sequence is TGTGCCAGCAGTTTACGGGGTGTGCAAGGGGCCAACGTCCTGACTTTC.

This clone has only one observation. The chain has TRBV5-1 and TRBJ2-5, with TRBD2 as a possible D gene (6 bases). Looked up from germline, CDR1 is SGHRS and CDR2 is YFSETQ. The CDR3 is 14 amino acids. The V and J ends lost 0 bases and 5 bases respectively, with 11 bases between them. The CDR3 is CASSLGGISETQYF. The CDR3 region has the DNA TGCGCCAGCAGCTTGGGCGGGATTTCGGAGACCCAGTACTTC.